This T cell receptor beta chain is drawn from a study of blood T cell repertoires in COVID-19. About the research overall: Acute and convalescent COVID-19 samples came from the United States, Italy and Spain.

In the authors' methods: It was from reference gene primer amplification that nucleated cell counts were estimated. Sequenced by immunoSEQ multiplex PCR; TCRdb stores in-frame clones only, minus some. The V and J calls and clone size were taken over from that table, and D and trimming were inferred from the DNA. Here the sample spans about 97,000 clones, around four fifths being singletons. This CDR3 spans 12 amino acids. V was pared by 3 bases and J by 3 bases, with 5 bases between. Germline CDR1 is LNHDA and CDR2 is SQIVND (reference sequence). The chain has TRBV19 and TRBJ1-1; D is possibly TRBD1 (5 bases). The TCR comes from a man aged 35 to 55 with active or convalescent COVID-19. The sample was peripheral blood. CDR3 bases: TGTGCCAGTAGTATCAGGGACACTGAAGCTTTCTTT. Its translation: CASSIRDTEAFF.